This TCR beta chain was captured by sequencing in a study of regulatory T cells in long-lasting Graves disease. Germline V gene lookup returns CDR1 LGHDT and CDR2 YNNKEL (reference sequence). The CDR3 runs 15 residues. With 2 bases clipped from V and 2 bases from J, the junction kept 2 bases outside the gene matches. This clonotype was seen at least ten times. What it recognizes is unknown. Sample time point: newly diagnosed GD, antithyroid drugs for less than 3 months. Scientists built the TCR library using RNA that was extracted from PBMCs. Libraries of TCR beta came from iRepertoire HTBI primers plus Arm-PCR of CDR3 regions. TCRdb independently ran MiXCR on the multiplex PCR reads; one entry per CDR3 protein. The table lists about 530,000 distinct CDR3 sequences, more than 15% of them singletons. Study conclusions and caveats: It was in persistent disease that TRBV28, TRBJ1-2 and TRBJ2-5 were favored.

The sample was also linked to a second study, of T cells in Graves' hyperthyroidism and ophthalmopathy. From that study: TCR CDR3 underwent first-round RT-PCR with the HTBI primer set. Before onset, ophthalmopathy was predicted by the model a median approximately 6.6 months earlier.

This TCR derives from a middle-aged woman with Graves disease. The material was peripheral blood mononuclear cells (PBMCs), obtained at new diagnosis, from a patient treated with antithyroid drugs. This chain links TRBV3-1 with TRBJ1-5; 8 bases are shared with TRBD1. The CDR3 region has the DNA TGTGCCAGCAGCCAAATGACAGGGGGCAATCAGCCCCAGCATTTT. It codes for CASSQMTGGNQPQHF.